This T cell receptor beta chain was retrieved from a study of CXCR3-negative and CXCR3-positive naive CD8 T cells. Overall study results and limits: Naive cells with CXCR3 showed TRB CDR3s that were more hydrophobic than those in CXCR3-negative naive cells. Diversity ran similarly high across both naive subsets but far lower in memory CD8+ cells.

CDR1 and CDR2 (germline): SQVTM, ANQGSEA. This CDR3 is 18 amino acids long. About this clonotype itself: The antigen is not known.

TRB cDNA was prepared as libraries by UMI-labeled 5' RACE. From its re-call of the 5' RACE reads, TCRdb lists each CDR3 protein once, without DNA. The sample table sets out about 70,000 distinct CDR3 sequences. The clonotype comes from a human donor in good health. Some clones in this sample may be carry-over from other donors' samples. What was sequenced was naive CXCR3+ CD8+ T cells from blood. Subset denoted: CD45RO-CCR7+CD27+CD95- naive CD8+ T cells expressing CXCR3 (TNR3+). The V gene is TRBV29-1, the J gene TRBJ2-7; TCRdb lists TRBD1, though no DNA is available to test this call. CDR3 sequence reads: CSVEDRAGSGQGSYEQYF.